This T cell receptor (beta chain) derives from a study of T cells in Graves' hyperthyroidism and ophthalmopathy. Whole-study findings and limits: Ophthalmopathy, as predicted by the model, came a median roughly 6.5 months after the prediction.

From RNA transcripts, TCR beta CDR3 regions were amplified. First-round RT-PCR of the TCR CDR3 relied on the HTBI primer set. One entry per CDR3 protein results from TCRdb running MiXCR on the multiplex PCR reads. Among hundreds of thousands of distinct CDR3 sequences listed, 40% to 55% were seen once. Comments on this clonotype: What it binds is not known.

Trimming stripped 0 bases from V and 2 bases from J, with 12 bases between. The CDR3 is 16 amino acids. CDR1 is ENHRY, CDR2 SYGVKD, per germline. J is TRBJ2-3 and V is TRBV10-3, with D possibly being TRBD2 (6 bases). Source material: peripheral blood or thyroid tissue (not recorded which). This clonotype was sampled from an adult man with Graves' disease, either hyperthyroidism or ophthalmopathy (not recorded which). CDR3 amino acids: CAISESEGGVTDTQYF. The CDR3 DNA reads TGTGCCATCAGTGAGTCGGAGGGCGGGGTCACAGATACGCAGTATTTT.